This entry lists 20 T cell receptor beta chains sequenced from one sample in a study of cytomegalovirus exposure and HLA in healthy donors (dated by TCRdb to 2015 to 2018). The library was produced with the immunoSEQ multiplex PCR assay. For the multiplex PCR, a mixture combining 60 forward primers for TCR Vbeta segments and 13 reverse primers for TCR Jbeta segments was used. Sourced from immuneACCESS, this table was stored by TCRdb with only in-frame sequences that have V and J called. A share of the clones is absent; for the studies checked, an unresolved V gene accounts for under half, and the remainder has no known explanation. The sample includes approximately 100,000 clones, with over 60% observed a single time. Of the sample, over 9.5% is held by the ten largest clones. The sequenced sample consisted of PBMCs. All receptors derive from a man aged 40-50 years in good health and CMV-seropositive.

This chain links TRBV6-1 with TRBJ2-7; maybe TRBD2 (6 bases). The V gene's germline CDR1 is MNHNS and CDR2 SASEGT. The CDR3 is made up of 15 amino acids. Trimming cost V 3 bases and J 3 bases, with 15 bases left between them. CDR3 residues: CASSDISGTHYEQYF. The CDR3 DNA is TGTGCCAGCAGTGACATATCCGGGACTCACTACGAGCAGTACTTC.

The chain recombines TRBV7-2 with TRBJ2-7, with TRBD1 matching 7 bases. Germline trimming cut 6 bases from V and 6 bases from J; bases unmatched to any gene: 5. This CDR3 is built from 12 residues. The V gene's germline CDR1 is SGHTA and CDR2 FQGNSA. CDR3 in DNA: TGTGCCAGCAGACGCACAGGGGCCGAGCAGTACTTC. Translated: CASRRTGAEQYF.

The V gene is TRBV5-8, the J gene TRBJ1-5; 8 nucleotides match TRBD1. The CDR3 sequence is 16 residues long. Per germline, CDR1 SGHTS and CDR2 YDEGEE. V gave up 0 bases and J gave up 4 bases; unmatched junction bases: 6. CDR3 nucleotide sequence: TGTGCCAGCAGCTTGGGGTGGGACAGGAAGAATCAGCCCCAGCATTTT. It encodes CASSLGWDRKNQPQHF.

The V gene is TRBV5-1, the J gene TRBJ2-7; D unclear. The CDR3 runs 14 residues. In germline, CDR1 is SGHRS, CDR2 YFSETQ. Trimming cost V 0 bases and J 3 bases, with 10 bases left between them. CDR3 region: CASSLDQEFYEQYF. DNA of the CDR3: TGCGCCAGCAGCTTGGATCAGGAATTCTACGAGCAGTACTTC.

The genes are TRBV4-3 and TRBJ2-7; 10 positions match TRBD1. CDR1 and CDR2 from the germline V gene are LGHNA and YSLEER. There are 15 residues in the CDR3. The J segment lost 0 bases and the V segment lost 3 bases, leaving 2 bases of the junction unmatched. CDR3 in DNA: TGCGCCAGCAGCCATAGGACAGGGGGCTCCTACGAGCAGTACTTC. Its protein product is CASSHRTGGSYEQYF.

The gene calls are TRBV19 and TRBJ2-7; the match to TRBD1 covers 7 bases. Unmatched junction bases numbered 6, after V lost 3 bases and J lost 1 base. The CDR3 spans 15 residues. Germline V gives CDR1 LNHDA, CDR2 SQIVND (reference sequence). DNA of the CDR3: TGTGCCAGTAGTATGGCACCGGGACAGTCCTACGAGCAGTACTTC. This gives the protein CASSMAPGQSYEQYF.

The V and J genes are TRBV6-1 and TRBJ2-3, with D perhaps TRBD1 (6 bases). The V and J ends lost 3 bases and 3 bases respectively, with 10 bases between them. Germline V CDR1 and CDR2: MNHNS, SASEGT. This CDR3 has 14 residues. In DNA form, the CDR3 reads TGTGCCAGCAGTGAGACAGGAAAGACAGATACGCAGTATTTT. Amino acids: CASSETGKTDTQYF.

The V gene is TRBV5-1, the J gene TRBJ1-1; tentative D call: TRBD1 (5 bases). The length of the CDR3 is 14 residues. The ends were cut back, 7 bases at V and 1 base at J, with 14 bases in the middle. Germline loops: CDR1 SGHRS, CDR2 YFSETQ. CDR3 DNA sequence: TGCGCCAGCGGCCACCGGGACTGGAACACTGAAGCTTTCTTT. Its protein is CASGHRDWNTEAFF.

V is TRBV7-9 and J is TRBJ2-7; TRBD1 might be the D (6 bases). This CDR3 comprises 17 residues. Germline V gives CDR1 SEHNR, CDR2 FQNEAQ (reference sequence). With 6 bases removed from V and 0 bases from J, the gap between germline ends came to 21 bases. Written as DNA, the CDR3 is TGTGCCAGCAGGACCACCCAGACACAGGGCAGCTCCTACGAGCAGTACTTC. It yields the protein CASRTTQTQGSSYEQYF.

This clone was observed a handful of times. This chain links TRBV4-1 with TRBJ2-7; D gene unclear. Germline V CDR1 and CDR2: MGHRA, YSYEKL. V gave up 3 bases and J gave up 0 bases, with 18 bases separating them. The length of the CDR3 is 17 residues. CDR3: CASSHTDFLPSSYEQYF. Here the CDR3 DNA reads TGCGCCAGCAGCCACACTGACTTCCTCCCTAGCTCCTACGAGCAGTACTTC.

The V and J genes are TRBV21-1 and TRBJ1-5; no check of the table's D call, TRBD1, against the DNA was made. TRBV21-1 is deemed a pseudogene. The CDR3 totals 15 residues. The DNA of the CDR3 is TGTGCCAGCAGTGGACAGGCAAATAGCAATCAGCCCCAGCATTTT. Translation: CASSGQANSNQPQHF.

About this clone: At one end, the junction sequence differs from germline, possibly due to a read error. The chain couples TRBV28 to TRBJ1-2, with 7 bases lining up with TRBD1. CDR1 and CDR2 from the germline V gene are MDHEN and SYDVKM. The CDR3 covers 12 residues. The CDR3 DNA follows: TGTGCCAGCACATCCACAGGGGCTAGGGTTTCCTTC. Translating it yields CASTSTGARVSF.

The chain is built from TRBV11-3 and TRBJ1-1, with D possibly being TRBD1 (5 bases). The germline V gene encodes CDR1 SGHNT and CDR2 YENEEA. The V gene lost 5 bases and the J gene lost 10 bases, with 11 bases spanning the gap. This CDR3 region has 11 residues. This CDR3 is CASSLREGAFF. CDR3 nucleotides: TGTGCCAGCAGCCTCAGGGAAGGAGCTTTCTTT.

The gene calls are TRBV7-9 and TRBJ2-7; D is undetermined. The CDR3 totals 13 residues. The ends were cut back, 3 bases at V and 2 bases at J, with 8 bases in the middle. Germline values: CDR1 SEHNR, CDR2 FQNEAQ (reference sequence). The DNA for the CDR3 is TGTGCCAGCAGCTTGACTCAGCCCTACGAGCAGTACTTC. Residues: CASSLTQPYEQYF.

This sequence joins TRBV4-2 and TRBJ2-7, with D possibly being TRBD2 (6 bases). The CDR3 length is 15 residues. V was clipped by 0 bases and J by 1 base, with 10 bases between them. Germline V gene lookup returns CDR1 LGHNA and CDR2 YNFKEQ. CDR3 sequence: CASSQDLGGSYEQYF. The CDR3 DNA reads TGTGCCAGCAGCCAAGATCTTGGGGGGTCCTACGAGCAGTACTTC.

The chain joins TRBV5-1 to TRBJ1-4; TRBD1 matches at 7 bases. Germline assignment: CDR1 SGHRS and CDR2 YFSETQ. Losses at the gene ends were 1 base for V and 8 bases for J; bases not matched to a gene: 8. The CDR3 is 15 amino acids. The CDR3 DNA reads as TGCGCCAGCAGCTTGACAGGGGCTTCAGAAGAAAAACTGTTTTTT. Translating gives CASSLTGASEEKLFF.

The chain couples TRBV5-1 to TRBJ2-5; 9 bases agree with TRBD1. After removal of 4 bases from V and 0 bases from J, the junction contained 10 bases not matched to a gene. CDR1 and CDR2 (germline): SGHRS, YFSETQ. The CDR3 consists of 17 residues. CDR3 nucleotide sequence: TGCGCCAGCAGCCGGTGGGCGGGACAGGGCTACCAAGAGACCCAGTACTTC. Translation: CASSRWAGQGYQETQYF.

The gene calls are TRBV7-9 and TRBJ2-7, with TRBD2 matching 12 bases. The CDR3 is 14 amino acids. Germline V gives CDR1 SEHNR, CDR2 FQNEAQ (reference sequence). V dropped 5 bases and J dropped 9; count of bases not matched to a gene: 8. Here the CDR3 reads CASSPSTSGGWQYF. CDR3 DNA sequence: TGTGCCAGCAGCCCGAGTACTAGCGGGGGGTGGCAGTACTTC. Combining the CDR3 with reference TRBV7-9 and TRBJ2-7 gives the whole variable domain DTGVSQNPRHKITKRGQNVTFRCDPISEHNRLYWYRQTLGQGPEFLTYFQNEAQLEKSRLLSDRFSAERPKGSFSTLEIQRTEQGDSAMYLCASSPSTSGGWQYFGPGTRLTVT.

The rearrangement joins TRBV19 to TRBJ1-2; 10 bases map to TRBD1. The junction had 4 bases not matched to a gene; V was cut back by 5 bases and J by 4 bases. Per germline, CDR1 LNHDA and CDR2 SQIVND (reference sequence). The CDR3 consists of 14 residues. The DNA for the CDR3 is TGTGCCAGTAGTCGGGACAGGGGTGTCTATGGCTACACCTTC. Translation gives CASSRDRGVYGYTF. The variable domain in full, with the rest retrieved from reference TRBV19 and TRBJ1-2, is DGGITQSPKYLFRKEGQNVTLSCEQNLNHDAMYWYRQDPGQGLRLIYYSQIVNDFQKGDIAEGYSVSREKKESFPLTVTSAQKNPTAFYLCASSRDRGVYGYTFGSGTRLTVV.

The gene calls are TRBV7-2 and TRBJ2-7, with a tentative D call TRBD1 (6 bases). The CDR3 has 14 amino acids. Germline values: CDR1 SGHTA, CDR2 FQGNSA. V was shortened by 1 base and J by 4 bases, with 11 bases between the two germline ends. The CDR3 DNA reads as TGTGCCAGCAGCTTAGAAACAGGGCGATACGAGCAGTACTTC. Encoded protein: CASSLETGRYEQYF.